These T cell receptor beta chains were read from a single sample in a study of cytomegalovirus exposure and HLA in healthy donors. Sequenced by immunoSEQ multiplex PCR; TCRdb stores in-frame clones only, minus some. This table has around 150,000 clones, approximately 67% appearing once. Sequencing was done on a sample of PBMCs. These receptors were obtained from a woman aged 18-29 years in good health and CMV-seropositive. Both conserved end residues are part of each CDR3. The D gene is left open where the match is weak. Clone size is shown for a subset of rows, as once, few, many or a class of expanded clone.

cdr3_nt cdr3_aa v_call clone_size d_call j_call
TGTGCCAGCAGCAAGACCGCAGGGCTTGGGGCCAACGTCCTGACTTTC CASSKTAGLGANVLTF TRBV28 NA NA TRBJ2-6
TGTGCCAGCAGCCTCGTTGCAGTATCCTACGAGCAGTACTTC CASSLVAVSYEQYF TRBV7-2 NA NA TRBJ2-7
TGTGCCATCAGTGATCGGGACAGGGGAACCGGGGAGCTGTTTTTT CAISDRDRGTGELFF TRBV10-3 few TRBD1 TRBJ2-2
TGTGCCAGCAGTTTAGGAGACTACAATGAGCAGTTCTTC CASSLGDYNEQFF TRBV27 NA NA TRBJ2-1
TGTGCCATCAGTGAGTCACCTATCGAAAAACTGTTTTTT CAISESPIEKLFF TRBV10-3 NA NA TRBJ1-4
TGTGCCAGCAGCGTAGATTCCAGGGGAACTACGTCGCCGGGACAGGGGACTAACTATGGCTACACCTTC CASSVDSRGTTSPGQGTNYGYTF TRBV9 NA TRBD1 TRBJ1-2
TGTGCCAGCAGCCTATCCAGGGGGAACGAGCAGTACTTC CASSLSRGNEQYF TRBV7-2 NA TRBD1 TRBJ2-7
TGTGCCAGCAGCGATGATTCTATCCGGGGACAGGGGTTCATCGTTTGGGGCTACACCTTC CASSDDSIRGQGFIVWGYTF TRBV28 NA TRBD1 TRBJ1-2
TGTGCCAGCAGTTTATATCCAGGGACTGGCTCCTACGAGCAGTACTTC CASSLYPGTGSYEQYF TRBV27 NA NA TRBJ2-7
TGTGCCATCAGCCAACTGCGACTAGCGGAAGAGACCCAGTACTTC CAISQLRLAEETQYF TRBV10-3 NA TRBD2 TRBJ2-5
TGTGCCAGCAGGAGGGACACCGGGGAGCTGTTTTTT CASRRDTGELFF TRBV9 NA NA TRBJ2-2
TGTGCCAGCAGCTTCCTCCGGGACAGGGACAACTATGGCTACACCTTC CASSFLRDRDNYGYTF TRBV7-9 NA TRBD1 TRBJ1-2
TGTGCCAGCAGGTTCGCGAACACCGGGGAGCTGTTTTTT CASRFANTGELFF TRBV5-4 NA NA TRBJ2-2
TGTGCCAGCAGCTCCAAGACAAACTACGAGCAGTACTTC CASSSKTNYEQYF TRBV5-4 NA NA TRBJ2-7
TGTGCCAGCAGCCCCGGGAGCCTGAGAACCGGGGAGCTGTTTTTT CASSPGSLRTGELFF TRBV5-4 few NA TRBJ2-2
TGTGCCAGCAAGTTTAGCGGGTTTAGCACAGATACGCAGTATTTT CASKFSGFSTDTQYF TRBV7-9 NA TRBD2 TRBJ2-3
TGTGCCAGCAGTTTAGGGACTAGCGGTTACGAGCAGTACTTC CASSLGTSGYEQYF TRBV28 few TRBD2 TRBJ2-7
TGTGCCAGCAGCCTCCAGGGTATCGAGCAGTACTTC CASSLQGIEQYF TRBV7-6 NA NA TRBJ2-7
TGTGCCAGCTCACCACCGGGGGGACGCAAGAACACTGAAGCTTTCTTT CASSPPGGRKNTEAFF TRBV18 few NA TRBJ1-1
TGTGCCAGCAGTGAGGGACAGGGGAACTATGGCTACACCTTC CASSEGQGNYGYTF TRBV6-1 NA TRBD1 TRBJ1-2
TGCAGCCTGACGGTGGGTAAGGGGACAGTCTACGAGCAGTACTTC CSLTVGKGTVYEQYF TRBV29-1 NA TRBD1 TRBJ2-7
TGTGCCAGCAGCTTATCATCGCTAGCGTTCTACGAGCAGTACTTC CASSLSSLAFYEQYF TRBV11-2 few NA TRBJ2-7
TGCGCCAGCAGCCGGCCCGGGAGATACGAGCAGTACTTC CASSRPGRYEQYF TRBV5-1 NA NA TRBJ2-7
TGTGCCAGCAGCTCCAGTTTAGGAGATGAGGGCTATGGCTACACCTTC CASSSSLGDEGYGYTF TRBV5-5 few NA TRBJ1-2
TGTGCCAGCAGGGACAGGGCAATGGGGCAAGAGACCCAGTACTTC CASRDRAMGQETQYF TRBV2 NA TRBD1 TRBJ2-5
TGTGCCAGCAGCTTATCGACTAGTAGCAATGAGCAGTTCTTC CASSLSTSSNEQFF TRBV13 NA NA TRBJ2-1
TGTGCCAGCAGCAACGGGGGGGGCTACACCTTC CASSNGGGYTF TRBV11-2 NA NA TRBJ1-2
TGTGCCAGCAGTTTGGGCAGTAACAATGAGCAGTTCTTC CASSLGSNNEQFF TRBV27 NA NA TRBJ2-1
TGCGCCAGCAGCCCGACAGGGTTGCACAAAATTGGGGGTATGAACACTGAAGCTTTCTTT CASSPTGLHKIGGMNTEAFF TRBV5-1 few TRBD1 TRBJ1-1
TGTGCCAGCAGCCCAATCGACAGTTATAATGAAAAACTGTTTTTT CASSPIDSYNEKLFF TRBV7-8 medium-sized NA TRBJ1-4